This T cell receptor (beta chain) was identified during a study of blood T cell repertoires in COVID-19. Study as a whole: Samples of COVID-19 (acute and convalescent) were obtained from the United States, Italy and Spain. The cDNA or gDNA used as material had been derived from T cells, B-cell-depleted T cells, or PBMCs.

This CDR3 has 14 amino acids. The V gene's germline CDR1 is MNHEY and CDR2 SMNVEV (reference sequence). V was shortened by 6 bases and J by 3 bases, with 14 bases between the two germline ends. Original methodology: Using reference gene primer amplification, nucleated cell counts were estimated. Assay used: immunoSEQ multiplex PCR; TCRdb lists only in-frame clones, some missing. V, J and clone size reflect that table, while D and trimming were determined from the DNA. Of more than 200,000 clones listed, about 85% are singletons. The specimen was peripheral blood. The clonotype was recovered from a man aged 55 to 70 with acute or convalescent COVID-19. The genes are TRBV27 and TRBJ1-1; D perhaps matches TRBD1 (6 bases). The CDR3 here is CASSPRQGYTEAFF. The DNA of the CDR3 is TGTGCCAGCAGCCCCCGGCAGGGGTACACTGAAGCTTTCTTT.